The T cell receptor beta chain under discussion was sequenced for a study of blood T cell repertoires in COVID-19. For the study at large: The United States, Italy and Spain provided the acute and convalescent COVID-19 samples. Sample material is recorded as cDNA or gDNA derived from T cells, B-cell-depleted T cells, or PBMCs.

Seattle's enrolled individuals joined amid active infection and were then monitored longitudinally. Original analysis: How many nucleated cells were present was estimated from reference gene primer amplification. Using immunoSEQ multiplex PCR, the repertoire was profiled, and TCRdb retains in-frame clones only, with some absent. The V and J calls and clone size are taken from that table; D and trimming were inferred from the DNA. In the table there are about 130,000 clones, 70% to 80% of which are singletons. The CDR3 extends over 19 amino acids. J was trimmed by 0 bases and V by 0 bases; bases with no gene match: 10. Germline lookup yields CDR1 LNHNV and CDR2 YYDKDF (reference sequence).

The clonotype originates from a woman in her 70s with COVID-19, enrolled during active disease. The chain is built from TRBV15 and TRBJ2-5, with 10 positions matching TRBD2. What was sequenced was peripheral blood. This CDR3 is CATSRDISGGGLYQETQYF. DNA for the CDR3: TGTGCCACCAGCAGAGATATCAGCGGGGGGGGTCTGTACCAAGAGACCCAGTACTTC.